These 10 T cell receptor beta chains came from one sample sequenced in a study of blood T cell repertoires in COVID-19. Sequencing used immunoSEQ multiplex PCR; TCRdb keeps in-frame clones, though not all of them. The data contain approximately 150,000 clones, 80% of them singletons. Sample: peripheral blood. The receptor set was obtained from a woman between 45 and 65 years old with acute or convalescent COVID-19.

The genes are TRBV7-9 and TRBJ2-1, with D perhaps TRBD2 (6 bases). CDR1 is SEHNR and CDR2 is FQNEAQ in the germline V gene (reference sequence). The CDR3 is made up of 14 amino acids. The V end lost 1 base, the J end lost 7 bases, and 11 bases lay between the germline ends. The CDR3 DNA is TGTGCCAGCAGCTTAGTAGGCGGGGAGAATGAGCAGTTCTTC. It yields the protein CASSLVGGENEQFF.

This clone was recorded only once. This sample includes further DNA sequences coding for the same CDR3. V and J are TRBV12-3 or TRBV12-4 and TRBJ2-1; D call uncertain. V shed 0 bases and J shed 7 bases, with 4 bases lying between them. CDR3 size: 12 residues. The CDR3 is CASSLASNEQFF. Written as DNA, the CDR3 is TGTGCCAGCAGTTTAGCGTCTAATGAGCAGTTCTTC.

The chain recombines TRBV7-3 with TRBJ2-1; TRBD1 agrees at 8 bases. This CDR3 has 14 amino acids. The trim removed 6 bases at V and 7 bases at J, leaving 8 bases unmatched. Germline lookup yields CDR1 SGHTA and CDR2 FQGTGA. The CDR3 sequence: CASSPGTGRNEQFF. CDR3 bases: TGTGCCAGCAGTCCAGGGACAGGTAGGAATGAGCAGTTCTTC.

The CDR3: CASMAVSGNTIYF. DNA for the CDR3: TGTGCCAGCATGGCGGTCTCTGGAAACACCATATATTTT. The chain combines TRBV12-3 or TRBV12-4 with TRBJ1-3; no reliable D call. The CDR3 loop spans 13 amino acids. V dropped 7 bases and J dropped 0 bases, with 7 bases sitting between them.

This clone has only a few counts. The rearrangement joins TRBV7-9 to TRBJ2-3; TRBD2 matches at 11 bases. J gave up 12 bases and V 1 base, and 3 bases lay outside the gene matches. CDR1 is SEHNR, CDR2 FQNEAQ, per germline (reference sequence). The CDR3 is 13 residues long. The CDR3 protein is CASSLGLAGTQYF. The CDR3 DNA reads TGTGCCAGCAGCTTAGGACTAGCGGGGACTCAGTATTTT.

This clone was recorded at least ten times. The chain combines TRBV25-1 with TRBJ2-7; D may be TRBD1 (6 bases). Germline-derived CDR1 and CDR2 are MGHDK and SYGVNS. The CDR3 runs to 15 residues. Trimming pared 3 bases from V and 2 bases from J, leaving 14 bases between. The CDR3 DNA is TGTGCCAGCAGTGACACCGAGGACAGAGCCTACGAGCAGTACTTC. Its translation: CASSDTEDRAYEQYF.

In DNA, the CDR3 is TGTGCCAGCACTGCGAGGGGCGGGAAGGCTGAAGCTTTCTTT. It is translated as CASTARGGKAEAFF. The V and J genes are TRBV27 and TRBJ1-1; maybe TRBD1 (5 bases). This CDR3 is 14 amino acids long. The V and J ends lost 7 bases and 6 bases respectively, with 18 bases between them. The germline CDR1 and CDR2 sequences are MNHEY and SMNVEV (reference sequence).

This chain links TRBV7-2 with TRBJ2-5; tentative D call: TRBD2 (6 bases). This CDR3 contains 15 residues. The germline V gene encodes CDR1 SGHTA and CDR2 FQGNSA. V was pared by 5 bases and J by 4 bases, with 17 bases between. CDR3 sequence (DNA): TGTGCCAGCAGCGGGAGGTCGATTAGCACAGAGACCCAGTACTTC. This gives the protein CASSGRSISTETQYF. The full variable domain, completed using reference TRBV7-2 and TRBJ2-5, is GAGVSQSPSNKVTEKGKDVELRCDPISGHTALYWYRQSLGQGLEFLIYFQGNSAPDKSGLPSDRFSAERTGGSVSTLTIQRTQQEDSAVYLCASSGRSISTETQYFGPGTRLLVL.

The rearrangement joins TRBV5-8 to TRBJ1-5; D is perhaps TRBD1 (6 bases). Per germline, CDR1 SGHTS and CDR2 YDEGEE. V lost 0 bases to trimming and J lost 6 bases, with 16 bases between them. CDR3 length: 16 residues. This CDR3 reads CASSLARTGMGQPQHF. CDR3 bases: TGTGCCAGCAGCTTGGCCAGAACAGGGATGGGTCAGCCCCAGCATTTT.

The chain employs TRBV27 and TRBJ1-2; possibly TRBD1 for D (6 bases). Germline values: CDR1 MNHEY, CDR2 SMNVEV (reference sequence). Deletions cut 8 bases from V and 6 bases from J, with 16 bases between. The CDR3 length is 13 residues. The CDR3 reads CASCPEGQDGYTF. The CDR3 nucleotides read TGTGCCAGCTGCCCCGAGGGACAAGATGGCTACACCTTC.